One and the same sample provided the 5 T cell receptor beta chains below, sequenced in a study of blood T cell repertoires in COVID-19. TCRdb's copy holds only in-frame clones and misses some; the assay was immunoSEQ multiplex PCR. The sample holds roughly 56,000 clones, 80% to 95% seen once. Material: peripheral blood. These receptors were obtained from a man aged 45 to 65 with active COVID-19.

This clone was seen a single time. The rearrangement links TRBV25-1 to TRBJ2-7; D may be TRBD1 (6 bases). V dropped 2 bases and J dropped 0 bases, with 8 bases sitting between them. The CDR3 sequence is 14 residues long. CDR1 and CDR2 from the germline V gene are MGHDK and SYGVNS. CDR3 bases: TGTGCCAGCAGTGAACAGGGGAGCTCCTACGAGCAGTACTTC. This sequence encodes CASSEQGSSYEQYF.

The CDR3 coding sequence is TGTGCCAGCAGCTTACAGGGCCTAACGCCGGGCTACACCTTC. Translated, it gives CASSLQGLTPGYTF. The chain has TRBV5-5 and TRBJ1-2, with D tentatively TRBD1 (6 bases). CDR1 and CDR2 (germline): SGHKS, YYEKEE (reference sequence). V was trimmed by 2 bases and J by 8 bases, leaving 16 bases between them. The CDR3 consists of 14 residues.

CDR3 bases: TGTGCCAGCAGCTTAACCGGACAGACCTATGGCTACACCTTC. Translated: CASSLTGQTYGYTF. This chain uses TRBV7-2 with TRBJ1-2; weak D call: TRBD1 (6 bases). Germline CDR1 reads SGHTA; CDR2 reads FQGNSA. V dropped 2 bases and J dropped 4 bases, with 11 bases sitting between them. This CDR3 has 14 amino acids. Using reference TRBV7-2 and TRBJ1-2 for the parts outside the CDR3, the full variable domain is GAGVSQSPSNKVTEKGKDVELRCDPISGHTALYWYRQSLGQGLEFLIYFQGNSAPDKSGLPSDRFSAERTGGSVSTLTIQRTQQEDSAVYLCASSLTGQTYGYTFGSGTRLTVV.

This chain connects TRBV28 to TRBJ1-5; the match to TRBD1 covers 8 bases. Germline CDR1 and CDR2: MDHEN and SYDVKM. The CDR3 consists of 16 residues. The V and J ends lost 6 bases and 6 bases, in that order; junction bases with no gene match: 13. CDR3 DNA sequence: TGTGCCAGCAGCCACCCCGGTCAGGGGGCCGGTCAGCCCCAGCATTTT. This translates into CASSHPGQGAGQPQHF.

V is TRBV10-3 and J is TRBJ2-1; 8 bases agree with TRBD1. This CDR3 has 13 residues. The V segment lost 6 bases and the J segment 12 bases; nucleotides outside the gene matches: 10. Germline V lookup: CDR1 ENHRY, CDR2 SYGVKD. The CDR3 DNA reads TGTGCCATCAGGGAAGGACAGGGCGACGGGCAGTTCTTC. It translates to CAIREGQGDGQFF.